This T cell receptor (beta chain) emerged from a study of shared clonotypes between healthy human individuals. Notes on this clone: The antigen is undetermined.

Study-wide results and caveats: Sequencing depth was predicted to influence how clonotypes are shared among donors.

Every subset's genomic DNA went evenly onto several immunoSEQ plates. Some clones are missing from TCRdb's copy, which holds only in-frame ones; the method was immunoSEQ multiplex PCR. This sample has roughly 2,300,000 clones, with approximately 90% found just once. Germline loops: CDR1 WNHNN, CDR2 SYGVQD (reference sequence). The V segment lost 6 bases and the J segment 9 bases; nucleotides outside the gene matches: 15. This CDR3 is 15 amino acids long. None of the donors, who were healthy HIV-negative adults, had recently had acute infections or vaccinations. The TCR was taken from a man younger than 35 in good health. Some clones in this sample may be carry-over from other donors' samples. V is TRBV10-1 and J is TRBJ2-7; TRBD2 agrees at 9 bases. The sample was naive CD4+ T cells from PBMCs. Regarding subset: CD45RA+ positively selected. The CDR3 reads CASSSQAGGGNGQYF. The DNA for the CDR3 is TGCGCCAGCAGCTCCCAAGCGGGAGGAGGGAATGGGCAGTACTTC.